The 13 T cell receptor beta chains below were found in one sample sequenced in a study of T cells after yellow fever vaccination. One entry per CDR3 protein, called by TCRdb with MiXCR from the 5' RACE reads. This sample has 300,000 to 350,000 distinct CDR3 sequences, with approximately 8% found just once. This specimen was PBMCs, taken 45 days after the first yellow fever vaccination. The source is a young man who received the YFV17D yellow fever vaccine.

This chain uses TRBV12-3 or TRBV12-4 with TRBJ2-2, with D unresolved. The CDR3 has 14 residues. The V end lost 5 bases, the J end lost 5 bases, and 12 bases lay between the germline ends. The DNA for the CDR3 is TGTGCCAGCAGTCCACAGACTCGGACCGGGGAGCTGTTTTTT. This translates into CASSPQTRTGELFF.

V usage is TRBV7-9 and J usage is TRBJ1-2; D gene ambiguous. Germline V gene data show CDR1 as SEHNR and CDR2 as FQNEAQ (reference sequence). V was shortened by 3 bases and J by 7 bases, with 9 bases between the two germline ends. This CDR3 has 12 residues. CDR3 in DNA: TGTGCCAGCAGCTTCGTGGGTTCTGGCTACACCTTC. This encodes CASSFVGSGYTF.

This clonotype has a count of ten or more. The chain couples TRBV4-2 to TRBJ2-2; D may match TRBD1 or TRBD2 (5 bases each). Deletions cut 3 bases from V and 6 bases from J, with 20 bases between. CDR3 length: 17 residues. Germline V gene data show CDR1 as LGHNA and CDR2 as YNFKEQ. CDR3 DNA sequence: TGTGCCAGCAGCCAGTCCCGGGGCTCTACCTCGGCCGGGGAGCTGTTTTTT. Translating gives CASSQSRGSTSAGELFF.

This clonotype has a handful of counts. V is TRBV4-3 and J is TRBJ2-5, with D possibly TRBD2 on 6 matching bases. Germline values: CDR1 LGHNA, CDR2 YSLEER. Trimming pared 5 bases from V and 2 bases from J, leaving 9 bases between. This CDR3 is 13 amino acids long. The CDR3 region is CASSYGTQETQYF. DNA of the CDR3: TGCGCCAGCAGCTACGGGACTCAAGAGACCCAGTACTTC.

This clonotype was counted at least ten times. The chain is built from TRBV7-9 and TRBJ2-7; the D is unclear. The V and J ends lost 5 bases and 6 bases respectively, with 11 bases between them. Germline CDR1 SEHNR, CDR2 FQNEAQ (reference sequence). This CDR3 has 12 amino acids. CDR3 DNA: TGTGCCAGCAGCCACACCCTTGGCGAGCAGTACGTC. Encoded protein: CASSHTLGEQYV.

This clonotype was observed many times. This chain uses TRBV6-1 with TRBJ2-5; weak D call: TRBD1 (6 bases). This CDR3 has 15 amino acids. V was cut by 5 bases and J by 1 base, with 14 bases left in between. Germline CDR1 MNHNS, CDR2 SASEGT. The CDR3 DNA reads as TGTGCCAGCAGTAAACAGGGTGTCCTCCAAGAGACCCAGTACTTC. Residues: CASSKQGVLQETQYF.

V is TRBV4-1 and J is TRBJ2-3; D perhaps matches TRBD2 (6 bases). Germline loops: CDR1 MGHRA, CDR2 YSYEKL. V lost 1 base and J 2 bases, leaving 10 bases between the germline ends. This CDR3 contains 15 residues. CDR3 in DNA: TGCGCCAGCAGCCAAGGGGGGGTTGACACAGATACGCAGTATTTT. It yields the protein CASSQGGVDTDTQYF.

V usage is TRBV12-3 or TRBV12-4 and J usage is TRBJ2-1; D not resolved. The CDR3 spans 15 residues. The V end was cut by 6 bases, the J end by 0 bases, with 12 bases between. CDR3 in amino acids: CASSLGRLSYNEQFF. Written as DNA, the CDR3 is TGTGCCAGCAGCCTAGGACGTCTCTCCTACAATGAGCAGTTCTTC.

The table lists this clonotype with a few counts. This chain joins TRBV20-1 and TRBJ2-1, with a tentative D call TRBD1 (5 bases). Germline CDR1 and CDR2: DFQATT and SNEGSKA (reference sequence). V lost 4 bases to trimming and J lost 0 bases, with 7 bases between them. This CDR3 is built from 13 residues. CDR3 region: CSAKGLSYNEQFF. As DNA, the CDR3 is TGCAGTGCTAAGGGGCTCTCCTACAATGAGCAGTTCTTC.

The rearrangement joins TRBV20-1 to TRBJ2-5; possible D gene TRBD2, 7 bases. This CDR3 is built from 14 residues. V lost 0 bases to trimming and J lost 5 bases, with 13 bases between them. Germline CDR1 reads DFQATT; CDR2 reads SNEGSKA (reference sequence). CDR3 nucleotides: TGCAGTGCTAGAGACGGGGGGCGTGAGGAGACCCAGTACTTC. It specifies CSARDGGREETQYF.

This clonotype was recorded once. The rearrangement uses TRBV6-1 and TRBJ1-5; D may be TRBD1 (6 bases). Per germline, CDR1 MNHNS and CDR2 SASEGT. The V end lost 8 bases, the J end lost 0 bases, and 14 bases lay between the germline ends. The CDR3 covers 15 residues. This CDR3 is CASGEGTHSNQPQHF. The DNA of the CDR3 is TGTGCCAGCGGAGAAGGGACACATAGCAATCAGCCCCAGCATTTT.

The V and J genes are TRBV27 and TRBJ2-2; maybe TRBD2 (6 bases). This CDR3 has 14 residues. Trimming pared 4 bases from V and 6 bases from J, leaving 12 bases between. The V gene's germline CDR1 is MNHEY and CDR2 SMNVEV (reference sequence). The CDR3 DNA follows: TGTGCCAGCAGTTGGAGGGGCGCCCCCGGGGAGCTGTTTTTT. Translating it yields CASSWRGAPGELFF.

J is TRBJ2-1 and V is TRBV4-3, with 7 bases fitting TRBD1. The length of the CDR3 is 15 residues. The V gene end was trimmed by 1 base and the J gene end by 8 bases; junction bases not matched to a gene: 8. CDR1 and CDR2 (germline): LGHNA, YSLEER. In DNA, the CDR3 is TGCGCCAGCAGCCAAGGACAGGGTTTATGGGATGAGCAGTTCTTC. Translating it yields CASSQGQGLWDEQFF.